The present entry profiles one T cell receptor (beta chain) with its context. Its antigen is not identified. The germline V gene encodes CDR1 GTSNPN and CDR2 SVGIG (reference sequence). Between the trimmed V and J ends, which lost 1 base and 1 base, there was a span of 10 bases. The CDR3 has 14 amino acids. Clones were sequenced by immunoSEQ multiplex PCR, and TCRdb holds only the in-frame ones, with some missing. This sample has around 120,000 clones, with 90% found just once. This sample was included in a study of graft-versus-host responses after intestinal transplantation. For the study at large: Multivisceral, liver-intestinal, or isolated intestinal transplants were performed in recipients. Tacrolimus and steroids were given for three to four years to all recipients after anti-thymocyte globulin induction. Whole-study results and caveats: GvH clone levels peaked in circulation, and this peak was associated with early post-transplant HvG declines. Patients who carried graft-donor T cell macrochimerism also had high graft-versus-host to host-versus-graft clonal ratios in their allografts.

This receptor was obtained from a human donor who received an intestinal transplant. The chain combines TRBV30 with TRBJ1-1; D is possibly TRBD1 (5 bases). The starting material was unstimulated CD4+ T cells sorted from spleen or lymph node cells, obtained before intestinal transplant. The CDR3 DNA reads as TGTGCCTGGAGTGCGGCAGGGTGGAACACTGAAGCTTTCTTT. It translates to CAWSAAGWNTEAFF.